This T cell receptor beta chain was observed in a study of spatial heterogeneity in lung cancer. Study summary: Sequencing consistently turned up more beta-chain sequences than alpha-chain sequences. There were, on average, more than nine raw-read appearances for each unique TCR and UMI combination.

A unique molecular identifier was carried by every single TCR cDNA molecule. From the 5' RACE reads, TCRdb called clonotypes with MiXCR, one entry per CDR3 protein. There are more than 60,000 distinct CDR3 sequences in the sample; about 7.8% occur only once, and roughly 7.1% lies in the top ten. This clonotype has only a few counts. V dropped 7 bases and J dropped 9; count of bases not matched to a gene: 5. Germline V lookup: CDR1 SQVTM, CDR2 ANQGSEA. The CDR3 has 13 residues. Time point in this sample: sample taken at primary tumor resection. The donors were 70 or so patients with non-small cell lung cancer that was early-stage and untreated.

The chain has TRBV29-1 and TRBJ1-6; 11 bases agree with TRBD1. The sample in question was PBMCs, obtained at surgery. The sequence was obtained from a male donor with early-stage non-small cell lung cancer. The CDR3 sequence is CSAGQGAGSPLHF. In DNA, the CDR3 is TGCAGCGCAGGACAGGGGGCCGGTTCACCCCTCCACTTT. Combining the CDR3 with reference TRBV29-1 and TRBJ1-6 gives the whole variable domain SAVISQKPSRDICQRGTSLTIQCQVDSQVTMMFWYRQQPGQSLTLIATANQGSEATYESGFVIDKFPISRPNLTFSTLTVSNMSPEDSSIYLCSAGQGAGSPLHFGNGTRLTVT.